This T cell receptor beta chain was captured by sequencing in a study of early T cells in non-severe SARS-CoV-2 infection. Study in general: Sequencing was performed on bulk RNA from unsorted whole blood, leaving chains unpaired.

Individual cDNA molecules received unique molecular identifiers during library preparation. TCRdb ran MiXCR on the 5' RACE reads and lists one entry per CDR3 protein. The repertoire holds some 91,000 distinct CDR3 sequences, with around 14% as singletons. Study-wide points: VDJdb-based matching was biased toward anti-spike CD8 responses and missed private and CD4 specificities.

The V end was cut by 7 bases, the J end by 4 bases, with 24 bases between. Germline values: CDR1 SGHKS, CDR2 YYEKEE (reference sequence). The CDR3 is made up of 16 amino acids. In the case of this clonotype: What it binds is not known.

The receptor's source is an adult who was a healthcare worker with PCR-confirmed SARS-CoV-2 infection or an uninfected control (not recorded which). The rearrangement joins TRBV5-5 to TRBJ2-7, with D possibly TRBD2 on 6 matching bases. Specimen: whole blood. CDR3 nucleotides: TGTGCCAGCGCCCTGGACGGCGGGACGCTTCTTTACGAGCAGTACTTC. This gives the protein CASALDGGTLLYEQYF.